A selection of T cell receptor beta chains follows, all from one sample in a study of Graves' ophthalmopathy and Graves' hyperthyroidism. TCRdb ran MiXCR on the multiplex PCR reads and lists one entry per CDR3 protein. There are over a million distinct CDR3 sequences in the sample; roughly 35% occur only once, and approximately 12% lies in the top ten. Sequences were obtained from peripheral blood or thyroid tissue (not recorded which). The source is an adult man with Graves' hyperthyroidism. Each CDR3 is given with its conserved first and last residue. D genes are given only for firm matches. Not all rows give a size; the values are once, few, many and, for expanded clones, a class.

V	D	size	J	CDR3	DNA
TRBV7-2	TRBD1	many	TRBJ1-5	CASSFGQGSNQPQHF	TGTGCCAGCAGCTTCGGACAGGGGAGCAATCAGCCCCAGCATTTT
TRBV19	TRBD2	-	TRBJ2-2	CASLFSGRARVTGELFF	TGTGCCAGTCTGTTTAGCGGGAGGGCCAGGGTCACCGGGGAGCTGTTTTTT
TRBV10-3	TRBD1	-	TRBJ2-7	CASSYVAGQGNEQYF	TGTGCCAGCAGTTACGTAGCGGGACAGGGGAACGAGCAGTACTTC
TRBV7-9	-	-	TRBJ2-5	CASSMQQGGQETQYF	TGTGCCAGCAGTATGCAGCAGGGGGGCCAAGAGACCCAGTACTTC
TRBV6-6	-	many	TRBJ1-6	CASQRTGDKPLHF	TGTGCCAGCCAAAGGACTGGGGATAAGCCCCTCCACTTT
TRBV7-2	-	many	TRBJ1-3	CASSLWSPLGANTIYF	TGTGCCAGCAGCCTATGGTCTCCTCTTGGGGCAAACACCATATATTTT
TRBV29-1	-	many	TRBJ2-5	CSVTQGYQETQYF	TGCAGCGTTACTCAGGGTTACCAAGAGACCCAGTACTTC
TRBV10-3	-	-	TRBJ1-2	CASSYPSGRANGNYGYTF	TGTGCCAGCAGTTACCCCTCCGGCAGGGCAAATGGTAACTATGGCTACACCTTC
TRBV7-2	-	-	TRBJ1-1	CASAPRGHRAFF	TGTGCCAGCGCCCCGAGGGGTCATAGAGCTTTCTTT
TRBV7-2	-	many	TRBJ1-4	CASSLVPRPTNEKLFF	TGTGCCAGCAGCTTAGTTCCCCGCCCAACTAATGAAAAACTGTTTTTT
TRBV5-1	-	-	TRBJ1-4	CAGTHDTSNEKLFF	TGCGCCGGCACCCATGACACCTCTAATGAAAAACTGTTTTTT
TRBV10-3	-	few	TRBJ2-7	CAIRPGPGYEQYF	TGTGCCATCCGACCCGGCCCAGGCTACGAGCAGTACTTC
TRBV20-1	-	-	TRBJ2-2	CSASLLATNKLFF	TGCAGTGCTAGTCTTCTAGCGACTAACAAACTGTTTTTT
TRBV10-3	-	-	TRBJ1-6	CAIRGPDSPLHF	TGTGCCATCAGGGGCCCCGATTCACCCCTCCACTTT
TRBV4-2	-	many	TRBJ2-2	CASSQVALPGELFF	TGTGCCAGCAGCCAAGTTGCCCTCCCCGGGGAGCTGTTTTTT
TRBV5-8	-	-	TRBJ2-7	CASSLQGLTLSYEQYF	TGTGCCAGCAGCTTGCAGGGGCTCACTCTCTCCTACGAGCAGTACTTC
TRBV24-1	-	-	TRBJ1-5	CATSDRVNQPQHF	TGTGCCACCAGTGACAGGGTAAATCAGCCCCAGCATTTT
TRBV7-6	-	-	TRBJ2-5	CASNYYREETQYF	TGTGCCAGCAACTACTACAGGGAAGAGACCCAGTACTTC
TRBV16	-	-	TRBJ1-5	CASSQLPARASNQPQHF	TGTGCCAGCAGCCAATTGCCAGCGCGGGCGAGCAATCAGCCCCAGCATTTT
TRBV10-3	TRBD1	few	TRBJ1-1	CASRRWDRERTEAFF	TGTGCCAGCAGAAGGTGGGACAGGGAGCGCACTGAAGCTTTCTTT
TRBV10-3	TRBD1	-	TRBJ1-2	CAAIGGQTYGYTF	TGTGCCGCGATCGGGGGACAGACTTATGGCTACACCTTC
TRBV15	TRBD1	few	TRBJ1-6	CATSPKQGDNSPLHF	TGTGCCACCAGCCCTAAACAGGGGGATAATTCACCCCTCCACTTT
TRBV25-1	-	-	TRBJ1-2	CASSIARDSGYTF	TGTGCCAGCTCGATAGCTAGGGATTCTGGCTACACCTTC
TRBV7-9	-	-	TRBJ1-6	CASSMRGGAASPLHF	TGTGCCAGCAGCATGAGAGGGGGTGCCGCTTCACCCCTCCACTTT
TRBV7-2	-	-	TRBJ1-3	CASSRGGYTIYF	TGTGCCAGCAGCAGGGGGGGGTACACCATATATTTT
TRBV29-1	TRBD1	many	TRBJ1-4	CSVPGTGSGKLFF	TGCAGCGTTCCCGGGACAGGATCTGGAAAACTGTTTTTT
TRBV2	-	-	TRBJ1-1	CARSTRGTEAFF	TGTGCTAGATCGACACGGGGGACTGAAGCTTTCTTT
TRBV7-2	TRBD1	many	TRBJ1-2	CASSVGRTGDYGYTF	TGTGCCAGCAGCGTGGGACGGACAGGGGACTATGGCTACACCTTC
TRBV5-5	-	-	TRBJ1-5	CASNLGPLWGQPQHF	TGTGCCAGCAACCTGGGGCCCCTATGGGGACAGCCCCAGCATTTT
TRBV7-2	-	-	TRBJ1-3	CASSQDPDGYTIYF	TGTGCCAGCAGCCAAGACCCCGATGGCTACACCATATATTTT
TRBV15	TRBD1	many	TRBJ1-2	CATSRDRGDRGSDGYTF	TGTGCCACCAGCAGAGATCGTGGGGACAGGGGCTCCGATGGCTACACCTTC
TRBV12-3/TRBV12-4	-	-	TRBJ1-2	CASSPSGADYGYTF	TGTGCCAGCAGCCCCTCGGGCGCCGACTATGGCTACACCTTC
TRBV6-6	-	-	TRBJ1-5	CASSERGGQQPQHF	TGTGCCAGCAGTGAGAGGGGGGGGCAGCAGCCCCAGCATTTT
TRBV9	-	-	TRBJ2-3	CASSEWDSTDTQYF	TGTGCCAGCAGCGAATGGGACAGCACAGATACGCAGTATTTT
TRBV4-2	-	-	TRBJ1-5	CASSQEEGPQHF	TGTGCCAGCAGCCAAGAGGAGGGCCCCCAGCATTTT
TRBV28	TRBD1	-	TRBJ1-3	CASSFSTGLGSGNTIYF	TGTGCCAGCAGTTTCTCGACAGGGCTGGGGTCTGGAAACACCATATATTTT
TRBV7-2	TRBD1	-	TRBJ2-7	CASSQEGTGAHEQYF	TGTGCCAGCAGCCAAGAGGGGACAGGAGCCCACGAGCAGTACTTC
TRBV29-1	-	-	TRBJ1-3	CSVTKGGEGNTIYF	TGCAGCGTTACTAAAGGTGGAGAAGGAAACACCATATATTTT
TRBV19	-	-	TRBJ1-2	CASSIAGENYGYTF	TGTGCCAGTAGTATTGCGGGGGAAAACTATGGCTACACCTTC
TRBV6-5	-	-	TRBJ1-2	CASSLGFRGALNYGYTF	TGTGCCAGCAGTCTTGGTTTTCGGGGAGCCCTTAACTATGGCTACACCTTC
TRBV29-1	-	few	TRBJ1-2	CSATGSTNYGYTF	TGCAGCGCCACAGGGTCAACTAACTATGGCTACACCTTC
TRBV25-1	TRBD1	-	TRBJ2-3	CASSYSGTGTTDTQYF	TGTGCCAGCAGTTACTCCGGGACAGGGACCACGGATACGCAGTATTTT
TRBV7-9	TRBD2	-	TRBJ2-5	CAGSAGTRFETQYF	TGTGCCGGCAGCGCCGGGACTAGGTTCGAGACCCAGTACTTC
TRBV5-1	TRBD1	-	TRBJ2-7	CASNRDRDGAYEQYF	TGCGCCAGCAACCGGGACAGGGACGGAGCCTACGAGCAGTACTTC
TRBV15	-	-	TRBJ2-5	CATSRDHLVTQYF	TGTGCCACCAGCAGAGATCACCTGGTGACCCAGTACTTC
TRBV7-9	TRBD1	-	TRBJ1-3	CASSLWDSSSGNTIYF	TGTGCCAGCAGCTTGTGGGACAGCTCCTCTGGAAACACCATATATTTT
TRBV6-1	TRBD2	few	TRBJ2-5	CASSERLAGYQETQYF	TGTGCCAGCAGTGAAAGACTAGCGGGGTACCAAGAGACCCAGTACTTC
TRBV5-4	TRBD2	-	TRBJ2-5	CASSWGRAGGTETQYF	TGTGCCAGCAGCTGGGGACGAGCGGGAGGAACAGAGACCCAGTACTTC
TRBV10-3	-	-	TRBJ1-1	CAIATEDEAFF	TGTGCCATTGCAACGGAAGATGAAGCTTTCTTT
TRBV15	-	many	TRBJ1-4	CATSRERGTGKLFF	TGTGCCACCAGCAGAGAACGGGGCACCGGAAAACTGTTTTTT
TRBV2	-	-	TRBJ1-6	CASSELGYSYNSPLHF	TGTGCCAGCAGTGAATTGGGGTACTCCTATAATTCACCCCTCCACTTT
TRBV4-2	-	many	TRBJ1-1	CASSHRQDSNTEAFF	TGTGCCAGCAGCCATAGACAGGACTCGAACACTGAAGCTTTCTTT
TRBV18	TRBD2	-	TRBJ2-7	CASSPLMQAGGYEQYF	TGTGCCAGCTCACCTCTCATGCAAGCGGGAGGGTACGAGCAGTACTTC
TRBV15	-	-	TRBJ1-2	CATSSVVRSDGYTF	TGTGCCACCAGCAGCGTTGTCAGGTCTGACGGCTACACCTTC
TRBV6-5	-	many	TRBJ1-5	CASSSREGQPQHF	TGTGCCAGCAGCTCGAGGGAGGGGCAGCCCCAGCATTTT
TRBV10-3	TRBD2	-	TRBJ2-7	CASSFHLAVTSYEQYF	TGTGCCAGCAGTTTCCACCTAGCGGTCACCTCCTACGAGCAGTACTTC
TRBV6-2/TRBV6-3	-	-	TRBJ2-7	CAGGFTYEQYF	TGTGCCGGGGGTTTTACCTACGAGCAGTACTTC
TRBV12-3/TRBV12-4	-	-	TRBJ2-2	CASSFRGSPNTGELFF	TGTGCCAGCAGTTTTCGCGGCTCTCCAAACACCGGGGAGCTGTTTTTT